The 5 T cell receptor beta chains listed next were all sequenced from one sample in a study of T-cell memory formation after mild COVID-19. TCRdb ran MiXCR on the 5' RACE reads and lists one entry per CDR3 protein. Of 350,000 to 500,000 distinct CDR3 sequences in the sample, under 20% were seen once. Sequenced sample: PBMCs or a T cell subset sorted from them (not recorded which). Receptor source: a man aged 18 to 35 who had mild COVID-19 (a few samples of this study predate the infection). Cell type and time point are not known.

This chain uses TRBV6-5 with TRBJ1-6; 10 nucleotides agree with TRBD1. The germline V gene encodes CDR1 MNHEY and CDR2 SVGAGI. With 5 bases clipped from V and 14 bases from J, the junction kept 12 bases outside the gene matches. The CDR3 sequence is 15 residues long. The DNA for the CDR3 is TGTGCCAGCAGTCCCCCCAGGGACAGGGGCTCGACCCTCCACTTT. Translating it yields CASSPPRDRGSTLHF.

The CDR3 nucleotides read TGCGCCAGCAGCTTGGACGGGGGGCGGAATGGCTACACCTTC. Translated, it gives CASSLDGGRNGYTF. The chain couples TRBV5-1 to TRBJ1-2; D might be TRBD1 (6 bases). Germline values: CDR1 SGHRS, CDR2 YFSETQ. This CDR3 is 14 amino acids long. V was clipped by 0 bases and J by 6 bases, with 12 bases between them.

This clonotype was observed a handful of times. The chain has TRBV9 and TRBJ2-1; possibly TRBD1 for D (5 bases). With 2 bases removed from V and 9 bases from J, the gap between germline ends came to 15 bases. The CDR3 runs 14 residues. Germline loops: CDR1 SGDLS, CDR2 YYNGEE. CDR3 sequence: CASSVGPRVPEQFF. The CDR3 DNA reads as TGTGCCAGCAGCGTCGGACCCAGGGTACCTGAGCAGTTCTTC.

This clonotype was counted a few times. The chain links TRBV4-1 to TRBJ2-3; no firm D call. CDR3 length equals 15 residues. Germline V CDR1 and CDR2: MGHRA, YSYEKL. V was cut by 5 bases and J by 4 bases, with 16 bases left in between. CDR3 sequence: CASSSQERSPDTQYF. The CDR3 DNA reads TGCGCCAGCAGCTCTCAGGAAAGGAGCCCAGATACGCAGTATTTT.

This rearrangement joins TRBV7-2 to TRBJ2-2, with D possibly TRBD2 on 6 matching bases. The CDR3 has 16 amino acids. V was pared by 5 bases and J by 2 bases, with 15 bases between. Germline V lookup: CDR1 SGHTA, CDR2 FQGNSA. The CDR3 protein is CASSHHAGFNTGELFF. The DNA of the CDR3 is TGTGCCAGCAGCCATCACGCGGGGTTTAACACCGGGGAGCTGTTTTTT.